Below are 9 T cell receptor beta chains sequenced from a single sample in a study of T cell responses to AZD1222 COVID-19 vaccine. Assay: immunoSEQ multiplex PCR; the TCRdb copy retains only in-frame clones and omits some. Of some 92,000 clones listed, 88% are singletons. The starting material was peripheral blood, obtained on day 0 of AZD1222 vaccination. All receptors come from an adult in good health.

CDR3 in DNA: TGTGCCAGCAGCGTAGTCACAGGGGGGGAAGGCTACACCTTC. Its protein product is CASSVVTGGEGYTF. The chain carries TRBV9 and TRBJ1-2; 8 bases map to TRBD1. This CDR3 comprises 14 residues. Germline CDR1 and CDR2: SGDLS and YYNGEE. J was trimmed by 8 bases and V by 0 bases; bases with no gene match: 6.

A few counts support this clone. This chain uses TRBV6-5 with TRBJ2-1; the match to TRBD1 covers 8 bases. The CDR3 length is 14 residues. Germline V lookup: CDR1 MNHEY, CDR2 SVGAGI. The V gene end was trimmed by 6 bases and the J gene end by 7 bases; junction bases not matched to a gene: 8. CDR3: CASRKGQGYNEQFF. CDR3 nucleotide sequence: TGTGCCAGCAGGAAAGGACAGGGTTATAATGAGCAGTTCTTC.

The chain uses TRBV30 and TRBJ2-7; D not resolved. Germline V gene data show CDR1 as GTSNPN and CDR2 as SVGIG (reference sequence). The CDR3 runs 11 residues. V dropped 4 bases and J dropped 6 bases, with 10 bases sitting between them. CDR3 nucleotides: TGTGCCTGGAAAGAGCAACGCGAGCAGTACTTC. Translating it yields CAWKEQREQYF.

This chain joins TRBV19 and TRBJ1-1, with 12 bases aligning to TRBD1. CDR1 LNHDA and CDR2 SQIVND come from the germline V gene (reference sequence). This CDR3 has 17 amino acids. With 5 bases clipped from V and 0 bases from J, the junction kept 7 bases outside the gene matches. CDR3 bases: TGTGCCAGTAGTTCGCGGGACAGGGGGCAACTGAACACTGAAGCTTTCTTT. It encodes CASSSRDRGQLNTEAFF. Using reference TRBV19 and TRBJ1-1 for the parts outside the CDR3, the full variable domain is DGGITQSPKYLFRKEGQNVTLSCEQNLNHDAMYWYRQDPGQGLRLIYYSQIVNDFQKGDIAEGYSVSREKKESFPLTVTSAQKNPTAFYLCASSSRDRGQLNTEAFFGQGTRLTVV.

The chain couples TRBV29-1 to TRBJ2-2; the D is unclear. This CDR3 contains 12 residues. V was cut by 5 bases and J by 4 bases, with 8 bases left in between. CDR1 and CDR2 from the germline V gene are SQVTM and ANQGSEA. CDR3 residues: CSVRKTTGELFF. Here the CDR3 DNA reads TGCAGCGTTCGGAAAACCACCGGGGAGCTGTTTTTT.

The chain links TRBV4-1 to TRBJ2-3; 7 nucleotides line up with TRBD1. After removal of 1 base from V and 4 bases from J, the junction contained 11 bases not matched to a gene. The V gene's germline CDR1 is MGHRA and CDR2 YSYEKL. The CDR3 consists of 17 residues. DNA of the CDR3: TGCGCCAGCAGCCAAGCGGGTAGGGGGCGCGACCCAGATACGCAGTATTTT. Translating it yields CASSQAGRGRDPDTQYF.

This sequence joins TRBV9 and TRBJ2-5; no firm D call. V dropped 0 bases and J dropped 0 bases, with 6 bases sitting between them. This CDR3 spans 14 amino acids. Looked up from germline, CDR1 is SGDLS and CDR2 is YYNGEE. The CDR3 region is CASSVGGDQETQYF. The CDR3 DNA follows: TGTGCCAGCAGCGTAGGTGGGGACCAAGAGACCCAGTACTTC.

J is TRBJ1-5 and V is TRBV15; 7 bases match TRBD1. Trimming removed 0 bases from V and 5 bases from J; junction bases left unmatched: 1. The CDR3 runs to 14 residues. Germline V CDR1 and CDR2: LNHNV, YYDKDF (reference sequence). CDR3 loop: CATSRDRGDQPQHF. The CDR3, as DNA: TGTGCCACCAGCAGAGACAGGGGGGATCAGCCCCAGCATTTT.

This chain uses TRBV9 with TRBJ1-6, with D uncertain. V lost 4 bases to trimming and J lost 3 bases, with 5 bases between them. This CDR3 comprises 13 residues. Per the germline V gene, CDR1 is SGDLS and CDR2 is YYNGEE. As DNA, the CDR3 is TGTGCCAGCAGCCGGCTCTATAATTCACCCCTCCACTTT. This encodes CASSRLYNSPLHF. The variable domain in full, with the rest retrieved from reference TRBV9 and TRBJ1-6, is DSGVTQTPKHLITATGQRVTLRCSPRSGDLSVYWYQQSLDQGLQFLIQYYNGEERAKGNILERFSAQQFPDLHSELNLSSLELGDSALYFCASSRLYNSPLHFGNGTRLTVT.